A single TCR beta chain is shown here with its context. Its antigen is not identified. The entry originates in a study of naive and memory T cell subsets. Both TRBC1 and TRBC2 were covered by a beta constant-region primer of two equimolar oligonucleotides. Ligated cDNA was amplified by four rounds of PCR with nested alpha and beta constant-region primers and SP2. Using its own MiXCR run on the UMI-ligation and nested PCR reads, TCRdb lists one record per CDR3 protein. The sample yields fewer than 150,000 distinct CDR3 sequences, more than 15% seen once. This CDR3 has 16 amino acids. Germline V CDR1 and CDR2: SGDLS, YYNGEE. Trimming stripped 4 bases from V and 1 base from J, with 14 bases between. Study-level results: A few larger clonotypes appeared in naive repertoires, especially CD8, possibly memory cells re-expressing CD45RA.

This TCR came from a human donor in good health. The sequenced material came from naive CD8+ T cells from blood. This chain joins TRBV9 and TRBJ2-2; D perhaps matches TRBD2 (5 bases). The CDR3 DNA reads TGTGCCAGCAGCCCCCGGAGGATCCAGAACACCGGGGAGCTGTTTTTT. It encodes CASSPRRIQNTGELFF.